These 10 T cell receptor beta chains share one sample of origin, sequenced in a study of T-cell memory formation after mild COVID-19. Via MiXCR, TCRdb re-called the 5' RACE reads, giving one row per CDR3 protein. The table includes just under 150,000 distinct CDR3 sequences, about 19% detected once. Sample: PBMCs or a T cell subset sorted from them (not recorded which). Every receptor here comes from an adult woman who had mild COVID-19 (a few samples of this study predate the infection). Cell type and time point are not known.

About this clonotype: A junction boundary mismatches the germline segment, possibly from a read error. The CDR3 sequence: CASQGTYKSPLHF. The CDR3 nucleotides read TGTGCCAGTCAGGGTACTTATAAGTCACCCCTCCACTTT. This chain uses TRBV9 with TRBJ1-6; TRBD1 is a possible D gene (5 bases). CDR3 size: 13 residues. Germline V gene data show CDR1 as SGDLS and CDR2 as YYNGEE.

This clonotype was seen more than once but under ten times. This rearrangement joins TRBV5-4 to TRBJ2-1; 7 positions agree with TRBD1. The CDR3 is 15 residues long. The V gene's germline CDR1 is SGHNT and CDR2 YYREEE (reference sequence). V lost 4 bases, J lost 3 bases, and 7 bases stayed unmatched. The chain's CDR3 is CASSPGTADYNEQFF. Written as DNA, the CDR3 is TGTGCCAGCAGCCCCGGGACAGCAGACTACAATGAGCAGTTCTTC.

This clonotype was picked up many times. V gene TRBV2 combines with J gene TRBJ1-4, with D unclear. Germline V gene sequence: CDR1 SNHLY, CDR2 FYNNEI. This CDR3 region has 11 residues. Trimming shortened V by 7 bases and J by 5 bases, and 5 bases separated the two germline ends. For the CDR3, the DNA is TGTGCCAGCACCCTGAATGAAAAACTGTTTTTT. Its protein is CASTLNEKLFF.

This rearrangement joins TRBV6-2 or TRBV6-3 to TRBJ2-6; no reliable D call. V was clipped by 6 bases and J by 0 bases, with 15 bases between them. Germline V gene data show CDR1 as MNHEY and CDR2 as SVGEGT. This CDR3 region has 17 residues. The CDR3 DNA reads TGTGCCAGCAGCCTCGTAGGACGGAGCTCTGGGGCCAACGTCCTGACTTTC. This codes for CASSLVGRSSGANVLTF.

Remarks on this clonotype: The junction differs from germline at one of its ends, possibly a read error. The J gene is TRBJ1-2, the V gene TRBV18; D unclear. This CDR3 has 13 residues. The germline V gene has CDR1 KGHSH and CDR2 LQKENI. This CDR3 reads CASSPETALWLVF. CDR3 coding DNA: TGTGCCAGCTCACCAGAGACTGCGCTATGGCTGGTCTTC.

Many counts were recorded for this clonotype. This chain connects TRBV28 to TRBJ1-2, with D hard to call. V lost 6 bases, J lost 4 bases, and 9 bases lay in between. Germline-derived CDR1 and CDR2 are MDHEN and SYDVKM. The CDR3 spans 12 residues. This CDR3 reads CASSEFGYGYTF. CDR3 in DNA: TGTGCCAGCAGCGAGTTTGGCTATGGCTACACCTTC.

The chain couples TRBV5-1 to TRBJ1-2; D may be TRBD1 (6 bases). Germline loops: CDR1 SGHRS, CDR2 YFSETQ. The germline V and J ends were trimmed by 4 bases and 0 bases, with 10 bases remaining between them. The CDR3 length is 14 residues. The CDR3 DNA sequence: TGCGCCAGCAGCGGGGGCCCAGCTAACTATGGCTACACCTTC. Protein sequence: CASSGGPANYGYTF.

This clonotype appeared many times. The rearrangement joins TRBV6-6 to TRBJ2-7; tentative D call: TRBD1 (6 bases). The germline gives CDR1 MNHNY, CDR2 SVGAGI (reference sequence). The length of the CDR3 is 13 residues. With 10 bases removed from V and 3 bases from J, the gap between germline ends came to 16 bases. The CDR3 is CATQGPSDYEQYF. As DNA, the CDR3 is TGTGCCACCCAGGGGCCTTCGGACTACGAGCAGTACTTC.

This clonotype was observed many times. This rearrangement joins TRBV9 to TRBJ2-5, with TRBD1 identical over 9 bases. The CDR3 runs to 15 residues. Germline lookup yields CDR1 SGDLS and CDR2 YYNGEE. The J segment lost 5 bases and the V segment lost 0 bases, leaving 5 bases of the junction unmatched. The CDR3 loop reads CASSVDGQGRETQYF. The CDR3 nucleotides read TGTGCCAGCAGCGTAGACGGACAGGGGCGGGAGACCCAGTACTTC.

The chain couples TRBV20-1 to TRBJ2-3; D call uncertain. This CDR3 contains 15 residues. The germline CDR1 and CDR2 sequences are DFQATT and SNEGSKA (reference sequence). The germline V and J ends were trimmed by 3 bases and 0 bases, with 13 bases remaining between them. CDR3 in DNA: TGCAGTGCTAGCAACGTTCACGCTAGCACAGATACGCAGTATTTT. Its protein is CSASNVHASTDTQYF.